This TCR beta chain appears in the sequencing data of a study of blood T cell repertoires in COVID-19. Trimming cost V 7 bases and J 0 bases; bases outside gene matches: 14. This CDR3 contains 19 residues. Per germline, CDR1 WNHNN and CDR2 SYGVQD (reference sequence). Using immunoSEQ multiplex PCR, the repertoire was profiled, and TCRdb retains in-frame clones only, with some absent. Of about 240,000 clones in the sample, roughly 90% were seen once. Sequenced sample: PBMCs or T cells enriched from blood (not recorded which). The receptor comes from a woman aged 25 to 39 with acute COVID-19. This sequence joins TRBV10-1 and TRBJ1-6, with 8 bases fitting TRBD1. Here the CDR3 DNA reads TGCGCCAGCAATACCGGACAGGGACAAGGGCTCTCCTATAATTCACCCCTCCACTTT. Protein sequence: CASNTGQGQGLSYNSPLHF.